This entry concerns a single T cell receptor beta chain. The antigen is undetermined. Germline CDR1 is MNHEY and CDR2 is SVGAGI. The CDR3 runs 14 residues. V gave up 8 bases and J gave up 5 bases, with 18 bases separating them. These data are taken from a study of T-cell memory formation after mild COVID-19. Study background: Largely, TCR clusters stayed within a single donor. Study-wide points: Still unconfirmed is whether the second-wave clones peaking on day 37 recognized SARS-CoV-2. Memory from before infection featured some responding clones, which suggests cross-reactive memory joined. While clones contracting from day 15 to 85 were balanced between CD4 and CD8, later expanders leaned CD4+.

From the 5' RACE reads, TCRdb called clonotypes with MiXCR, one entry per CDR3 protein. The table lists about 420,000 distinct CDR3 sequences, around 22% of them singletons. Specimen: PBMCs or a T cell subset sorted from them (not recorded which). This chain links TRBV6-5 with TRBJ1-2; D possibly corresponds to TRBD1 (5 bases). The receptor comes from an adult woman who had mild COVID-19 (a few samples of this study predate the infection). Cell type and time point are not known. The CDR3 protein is CASVPSGTGYGYTF. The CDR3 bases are TGTGCCAGCGTACCATCCGGGACCGGTTATGGCTACACCTTC.